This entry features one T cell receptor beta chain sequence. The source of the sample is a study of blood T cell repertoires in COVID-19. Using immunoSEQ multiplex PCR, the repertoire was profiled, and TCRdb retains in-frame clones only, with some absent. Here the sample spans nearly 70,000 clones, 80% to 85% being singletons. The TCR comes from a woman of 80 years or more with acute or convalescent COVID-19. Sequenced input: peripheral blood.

This CDR3 reads CATSRLTIDRGGNTIYF. The CDR3 bases are TGTGCCACCAGCAGGTTGACCATTGACAGGGGAGGAAACACCATATATTTT. The chain links TRBV15 to TRBJ1-3, with 8 positions matching TRBD1. Trimming removed 3 bases from V and 4 bases from J; junction bases left unmatched: 11. The CDR3 totals 17 residues. CDR1 and CDR2 (germline): LNHNV, YYDKDF (reference sequence).